The next 21 T cell receptor beta chains were all read from a single sample in a study of blood T cell repertoires in COVID-19. The protocol was immunoSEQ multiplex PCR, while the TCRdb copy is restricted to in-frame clones and leaves out a portion. The sample includes a few hundred thousand clones, around 82% of them seen just once. Sequencing used peripheral blood. These receptor sequences come from a person in their 70s with COVID-19, enrolled during active disease.

This sequence joins TRBV5-1 and TRBJ2-1; D uncertain. V lost 5 bases and J lost 0, with 12 bases in between. This CDR3 is 15 amino acids long. The germline V gene has CDR1 SGHRS and CDR2 YFSETQ. The CDR3 nucleotides are TGCGCCAGCAGACCAATTCCGAGCTCCTACAATGAGCAGTTCTTC. Its translation: CASRPIPSSYNEQFF.

This clone was picked up a small number of times. The chain couples TRBV4-1 to TRBJ2-7; 11 nucleotides agree with TRBD2. Trimming at V came to 5 bases and at J to 2 bases, leaving 2 bases not matched to a gene. The germline V gene has CDR1 MGHRA and CDR2 YSYEKL. The CDR3 has 14 residues. The CDR3 coding sequence is TGCGCCAGCAGCAAGACTAGCGGGGCCTACGAGCAGTACTTC. It is translated as CASSKTSGAYEQYF.

The chain is built from TRBV5-6 and TRBJ1-2; D uncertain. Per germline, CDR1 SGHDT and CDR2 YYEEEE. This CDR3 contains 16 residues. Trimming stripped 2 bases from V and 2 bases from J, with 16 bases between. CDR3 bases: TGTGCCAGCAGCTTTGATCTGGCAGACAAAAACTATGGCTACACCTTC. It encodes CASSFDLADKNYGYTF. Drawing the rest from reference TRBV5-6 and TRBJ1-2, the complete variable domain is DAGVTQSPTHLIKTRGQQVTLRCSPKSGHDTVSWYQQALGQGPQFIFQYYEEEERQRGNFPDRFSGHQFPNYSSELNVNALLLGDSALYLCASSFDLADKNYGYTFGSGTRLTVV.

The CDR3 loop is CATSRDRRASGRQETQYF. CDR3 sequence (DNA): TGTGCCACCAGCAGAGATCGGAGGGCTAGCGGAAGACAAGAGACCCAGTACTTC. V and J are TRBV15 and TRBJ2-5; 7 bases align to TRBD2. Germline V gene sequence: CDR1 LNHNV, CDR2 YYDKDF (reference sequence). V lost 0 bases to trimming and J lost 2 bases; unmatched junction nucleotides: 12. This CDR3 has 18 amino acids.

V and J are TRBV2 and TRBJ1-2; tentative D call: TRBD1 (6 bases). The CDR3 has 16 amino acids. Deletions cut 4 bases from V and 4 bases from J, with 19 bases between. Per the germline V gene, CDR1 is SNHLY and CDR2 is FYNNEI. CDR3 nucleotides: TGTGCCAGCAGTGTCAGTTCGGGAGGGGGAGTCTATGGCTACACCTTC. Translating it yields CASSVSSGGGVYGYTF.

The chain uses TRBV11-3 and TRBJ2-2; D unresolved. The CDR3 consists of 12 residues. Germline CDR1 is SGHNT and CDR2 is YENEEA. Deletions cut 0 bases from V and 8 bases from J, with 4 bases between. The CDR3 DNA follows: TGTGCCAGCAGCTTAGATTCTGGGGAGCTGTTTTTT. Translated, it gives CASSLDSGELFF.

This clone was seen a single time. CDR3 amino acids: CASSSRGSTGELFF. DNA of the CDR3: TGTGCCAGTAGTAGCAGGGGGTCCACCGGGGAGCTGTTTTTT. V gene TRBV19 combines with J gene TRBJ2-2; 7 nucleotides match TRBD1. The CDR3 consists of 14 residues. V shed 4 bases, J shed 4 bases, and the junction held 3 bases outside the gene matches. Per germline, CDR1 LNHDA and CDR2 SQIVND (reference sequence).

This chain connects TRBV19 to TRBJ1-4; TRBD1 matches 8 bases. The J segment lost 5 bases and the V segment lost 3 bases, leaving 5 bases of the junction unmatched. The CDR3 length is 15 residues. Germline CDR1 and CDR2: LNHDA and SQIVND (reference sequence). The CDR3 DNA is TGTGCCAGTAGTATCGGGACAGGCTGGAATGAAAAACTGTTTTTT. It specifies CASSIGTGWNEKLFF.

The V gene is TRBV29-1, the J gene TRBJ2-4; the D gene is possibly TRBD1 (6 bases). This CDR3 has 19 residues. Trimming shortened V by 7 bases and J by 1 base, and 29 bases separated the two germline ends. Germline CDR1 is SQVTM and CDR2 is ANQGSEA. The CDR3 protein is CSASKLTGRGVVAKNIQYF. The CDR3, as DNA: TGCAGCGCCTCGAAACTTACAGGGCGTGGGGTGGTGGCCAAAAACATTCAGTACTTC. The whole variable domain, filled in from reference TRBV29-1 and TRBJ2-4, reads SAVISQKPSRDICQRGTSLTIQCQVDSQVTMMFWYRQQPGQSLTLIATANQGSEATYESGFVIDKFPISRPNLTFSTLTVSNMSPEDSSIYLCSASKLTGRGVVAKNIQYFGAGTRLSVL.

The chain joins TRBV5-1 to TRBJ2-7; 8 bases line up with TRBD2. From germline, CDR1 is SGHRS and CDR2 YFSETQ. The CDR3 sequence is 17 residues long. V trimming: 0 bases; J trimming: 2 bases; junction bases outside the gene matches: 10. This CDR3 is CASSLEASGLVTYEQYF. In nucleotides, the CDR3 is TGCGCCAGCAGCTTGGAGGCTAGCGGGCTCGTTACCTACGAGCAGTACTTC.

The rearrangement uses TRBV11-3 and TRBJ2-3; D possibly corresponds to TRBD1 (6 bases). This CDR3 region has 14 residues. The V gene's germline CDR1 is SGHNT and CDR2 YENEEA. V lost 5 bases and J 2 bases, leaving 11 bases between the germline ends. For the CDR3, the DNA is TGTGCCAGCAGCCGAGGGACATCCACAGATACGCAGTATTTT. This gives the protein CASSRGTSTDTQYF.

CDR3 DNA: TGTGCCAGCAGTTCCCTCGGGACAGGGTTGAACACTGAAGCTTTCTTT. Translation: CASSSLGTGLNTEAFF. The chain recombines TRBV6-6 with TRBJ1-1; 9 nucleotides match TRBD1. The CDR3 is 16 amino acids. Germline V lookup: CDR1 MNHNY, CDR2 SVGAGI (reference sequence). The ends lost 4 bases at V and 0 bases at J; junction bases unmatched: 6.

The V call is TRBV15, the J call TRBJ1-5; 7 nucleotides match TRBD1. V lost 4 bases to trimming and J lost 6 bases; unmatched junction nucleotides: 6. CDR1 and CDR2 from the germline V gene are LNHNV and YYDKDF (reference sequence). This CDR3 comprises 14 residues. CDR3 region: CATSMDRNGQPQHF. CDR3 DNA: TGTGCCACCAGCATGGACAGGAACGGTCAGCCCCAGCATTTT.

This sequence joins TRBV10-3 and TRBJ1-1; D gene ambiguous. Per germline, CDR1 ENHRY and CDR2 SYGVKD. The CDR3 is 13 residues long. Trimming stripped 4 bases from V and 1 base from J, with 7 bases between. The CDR3 nucleotides are TGTGCCATCAGTGTAGAGAGGAACACTGAAGCTTTCTTT. This gives the protein CAISVERNTEAFF.

The gene calls are TRBV7-9 and TRBJ2-1, with TRBD2 identical over 9 bases. Per the germline V gene, CDR1 is SEHNR and CDR2 is FQNEAQ (reference sequence). This CDR3 spans 16 amino acids. With V trimmed by 0 bases and J by 10 bases, 10 bases remained unmatched. CDR3 bases: TGTGCCAGCAGCTTAGCTTGGCGGGAGGGCGTTTGGGAGCAGTTCTTC. It specifies CASSLAWREGVWEQFF. Variable domain in full (rest from reference TRBV7-9 and TRBJ2-1): DTGVSQNPRHKITKRGQNVTFRCDPISEHNRLYWYRQTLGQGPEFLTYFQNEAQLEKSRLLSDRFSAERPKGSFSTLEIQRTEQGDSAMYLCASSLAWREGVWEQFFGPGTRLTVL.

The V call is TRBV3-1 (or the pseudogene TRBV3-2), the J call TRBJ2-7, with D perhaps matching TRBD2 (6 bases). CDR3 length: 15 residues. Trimming pared 1 base from V and 2 bases from J, leaving 12 bases between. Germline V CDR1 and CDR2: LGHDT, YNNKEL (reference sequence). The CDR3 nucleotides read TGTGCCAGCAGCCAAGTGGCGGGGAATCCCTACGAGCAGTACTTC. Its protein is CASSQVAGNPYEQYF.

The chain recombines TRBV11-2 with TRBJ2-2; possibly TRBD2 for D (6 bases). This CDR3 is 16 amino acids long. CDR1 and CDR2 from the germline V gene are SGHAT and FQNNGV. The ends were cut back, 2 bases at V and 0 bases at J, with 10 bases in the middle. Here the CDR3 DNA reads TGTGCCAGCAGCTTAATGGCTAGCGCGAACACCGGGGAGCTGTTTTTT. It is translated as CASSLMASANTGELFF.

The rearrangement links TRBV5-8 to TRBJ1-5; D is uncertain. The CDR3 sequence is 15 residues long. Trimming removed 5 bases from V and 5 bases from J, with 17 bases in between. Germline CDR1 SGHTS, CDR2 YDEGEE. The CDR3 region is CASSSFGERDQPQHF. DNA of the CDR3: TGTGCCAGCAGTTCTTTTGGAGAGAGAGATCAGCCCCAGCATTTT.

In DNA, the CDR3 is TGTGCCAGCAGCCAAGAAGGACGGGGCTCTGGAAACACCATATATTTT. It is translated as CASSQEGRGSGNTIYF. The rearrangement joins TRBV4-2 to TRBJ1-3, with no clear D. Between the trimmed V and J ends, which lost 0 bases and 0 bases, there was a span of 9 bases. The CDR3 extends over 16 amino acids. Germline V gene data show CDR1 as LGHNA and CDR2 as YNFKEQ.

This chain connects TRBV4-3 to TRBJ2-6; 13 bases line up with TRBD2. The CDR3 consists of 18 residues. CDR1 LGHNA and CDR2 YSLEER come from the germline V gene. The ends lost 0 bases at V and 2 bases at J; junction bases unmatched: 1. The DNA for the CDR3 is TGCGCCAGCAGCCAAGAGGGACTAGCGGGAACTGGGGCCAACGTCCTGACTTTC. Encoded protein: CASSQEGLAGTGANVLTF.

The rearrangement uses TRBV18 and TRBJ2-7; unclear D gene. The CDR3 has 14 residues. Trimming removed 3 bases from V and 4 bases from J, with 13 bases in between. Germline loops: CDR1 KGHSH, CDR2 LQKENI. This CDR3 is CASSPALDTYEQYF. CDR3 bases: TGTGCCAGCTCACCGGCACTTGACACGTACGAGCAGTACTTC.